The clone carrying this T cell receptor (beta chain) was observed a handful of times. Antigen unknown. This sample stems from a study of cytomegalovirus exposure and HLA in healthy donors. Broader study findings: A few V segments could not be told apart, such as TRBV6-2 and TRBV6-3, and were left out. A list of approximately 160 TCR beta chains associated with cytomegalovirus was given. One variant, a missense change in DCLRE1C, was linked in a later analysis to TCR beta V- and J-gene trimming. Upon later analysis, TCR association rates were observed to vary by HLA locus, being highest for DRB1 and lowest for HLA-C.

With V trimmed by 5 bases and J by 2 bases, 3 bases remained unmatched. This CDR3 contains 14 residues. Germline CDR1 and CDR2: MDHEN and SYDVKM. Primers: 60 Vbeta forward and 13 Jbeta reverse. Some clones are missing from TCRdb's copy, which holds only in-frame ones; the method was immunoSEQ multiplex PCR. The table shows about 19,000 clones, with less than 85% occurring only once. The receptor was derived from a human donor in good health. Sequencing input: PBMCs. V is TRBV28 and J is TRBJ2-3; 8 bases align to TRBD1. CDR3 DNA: TGTGCCAGCAGTGGGACAGGATCCACAGATACGCAGTATTTT. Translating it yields CASSGTGSTDTQYF.